This T cell receptor (beta chain) was sequenced during a study of blood T cells in healthy people across ages. Through a sample-barcoded 5' primer and a J-beta primer mix, a second PCR was run for roughly 6 to 11 cycles. TCRdb itself ran the 5' RACE reads through MiXCR, one entry per CDR3 protein. Among 1.8 million or so distinct CDR3 sequences listed, about two fifths were seen once. V was shortened by 6 bases and J by 0 bases, with 11 bases between the two germline ends. Per the germline V gene, CDR1 is DFQATT and CDR2 is SNEGSKA (reference sequence). The CDR3 spans 13 residues. This receptor was identified in a human donor in good health. The chain is built from TRBV20-1 and TRBJ1-2, with D unresolved. Input material: blood. The CDR3 DNA is TGCAGTGCCCGGCTACAAACTAACTATGGCTACACCTTC. Translation gives CSARLQTNYGYTF.